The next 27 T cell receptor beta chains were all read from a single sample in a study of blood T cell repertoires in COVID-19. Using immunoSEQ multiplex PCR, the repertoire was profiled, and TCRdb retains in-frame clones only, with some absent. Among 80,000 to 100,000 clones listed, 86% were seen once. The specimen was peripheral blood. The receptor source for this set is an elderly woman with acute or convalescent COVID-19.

The CDR3 DNA follows: TGTGCCAGCAGTCCCCCCGACAGACAAAACACTGAAGCTTTCTTT. It encodes CASSPPDRQNTEAFF. V and J are TRBV27 and TRBJ1-1, with D perhaps matching TRBD1 (5 bases). Germline CDR1 and CDR2: MNHEY and SMNVEV (reference sequence). Trimming shortened V by 5 bases and J by 2 bases, and 15 bases separated the two germline ends. The CDR3 spans 15 residues.

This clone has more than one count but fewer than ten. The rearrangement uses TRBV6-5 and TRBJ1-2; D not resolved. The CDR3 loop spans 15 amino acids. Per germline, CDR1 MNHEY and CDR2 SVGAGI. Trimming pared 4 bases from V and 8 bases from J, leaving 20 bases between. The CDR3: CASSSLGEGPVGYTF. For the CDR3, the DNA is TGTGCCAGCAGTTCCCTTGGGGAGGGCCCCGTGGGCTACACCTTC.

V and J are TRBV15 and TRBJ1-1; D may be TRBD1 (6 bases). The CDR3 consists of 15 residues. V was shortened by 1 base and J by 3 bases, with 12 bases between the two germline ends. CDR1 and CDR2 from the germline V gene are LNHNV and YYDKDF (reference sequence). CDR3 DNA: TGTGCCACCAGCAGAGGAACCCCAGGGGACACTGAAGCTTTCTTT. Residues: CATSRGTPGDTEAFF.

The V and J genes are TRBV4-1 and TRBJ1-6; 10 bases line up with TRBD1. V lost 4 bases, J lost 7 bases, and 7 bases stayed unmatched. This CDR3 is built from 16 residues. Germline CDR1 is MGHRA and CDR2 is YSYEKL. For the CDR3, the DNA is TGCGCCAGCAGCCGCGACCGGGACAGGGGCAATTCACCCCTCCACTTT. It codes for CASSRDRDRGNSPLHF.

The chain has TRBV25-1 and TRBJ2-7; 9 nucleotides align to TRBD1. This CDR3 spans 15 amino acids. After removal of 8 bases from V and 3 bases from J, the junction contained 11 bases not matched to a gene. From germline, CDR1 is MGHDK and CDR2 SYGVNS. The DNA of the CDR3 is TGTGCCAGCGGCGCGTGGGGACAGGGCCTCTACGAGCAGTACTTC. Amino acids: CASGAWGQGLYEQYF.

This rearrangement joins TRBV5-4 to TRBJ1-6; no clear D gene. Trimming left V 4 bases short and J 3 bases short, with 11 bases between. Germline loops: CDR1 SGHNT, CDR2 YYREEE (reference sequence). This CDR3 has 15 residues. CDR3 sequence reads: CASSPTNSYNSPLHF. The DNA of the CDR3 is TGTGCCAGCAGCCCGACAAACAGCTATAATTCACCCCTCCACTTT.

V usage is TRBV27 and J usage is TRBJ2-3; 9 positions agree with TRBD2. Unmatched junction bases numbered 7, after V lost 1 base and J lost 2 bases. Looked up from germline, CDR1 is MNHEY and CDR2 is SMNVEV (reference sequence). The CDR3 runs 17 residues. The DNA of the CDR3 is TGTGCCAGCAGTTTATTGGGGGCGGGGGGGCCCACAGATACGCAGTATTTT. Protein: CASSLLGAGGPTDTQYF.

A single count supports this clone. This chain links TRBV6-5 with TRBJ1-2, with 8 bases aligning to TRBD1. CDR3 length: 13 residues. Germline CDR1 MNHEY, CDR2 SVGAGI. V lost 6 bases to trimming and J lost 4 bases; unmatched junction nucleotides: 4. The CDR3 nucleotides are TGTGCCAGCAGCCCGGACAGGGCCTATGGCTACACCTTC. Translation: CASSPDRAYGYTF.

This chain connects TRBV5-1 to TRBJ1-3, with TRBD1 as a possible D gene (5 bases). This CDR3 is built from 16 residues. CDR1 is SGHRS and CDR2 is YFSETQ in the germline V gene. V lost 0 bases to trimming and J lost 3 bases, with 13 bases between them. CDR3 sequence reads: CASSLAGQGFGNTIYF. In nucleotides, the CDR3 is TGCGCCAGCAGCTTGGCCGGGCAGGGATTTGGAAACACCATATATTTT.

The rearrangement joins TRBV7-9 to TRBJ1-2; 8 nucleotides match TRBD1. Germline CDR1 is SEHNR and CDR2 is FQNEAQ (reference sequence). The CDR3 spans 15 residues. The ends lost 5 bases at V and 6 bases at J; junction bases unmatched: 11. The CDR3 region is CASSPTGGESDGYTF. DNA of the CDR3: TGTGCCAGCAGCCCTACAGGGGGGGAAAGCGATGGCTACACCTTC.

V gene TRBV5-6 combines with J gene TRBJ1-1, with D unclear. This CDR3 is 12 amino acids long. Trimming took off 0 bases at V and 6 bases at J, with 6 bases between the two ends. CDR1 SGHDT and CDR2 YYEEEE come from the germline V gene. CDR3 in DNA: TGTGCCAGCAGCTTGGTTCAATCTGAAGCTTTCTTT. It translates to CASSLVQSEAFF. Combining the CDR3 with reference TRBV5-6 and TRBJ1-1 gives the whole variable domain DAGVTQSPTHLIKTRGQQVTLRCSPKSGHDTVSWYQQALGQGPQFIFQYYEEEERQRGNFPDRFSGHQFPNYSSELNVNALLLGDSALYLCASSLVQSEAFFGQGTRLTVV.

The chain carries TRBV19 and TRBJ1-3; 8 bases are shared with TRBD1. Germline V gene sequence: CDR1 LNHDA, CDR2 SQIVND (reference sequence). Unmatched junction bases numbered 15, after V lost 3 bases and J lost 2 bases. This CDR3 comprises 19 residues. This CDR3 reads CASSMGTGWDEATGNTIYF. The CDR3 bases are TGTGCCAGTAGTATGGGGACAGGATGGGATGAGGCCACTGGAAACACCATATATTTT.

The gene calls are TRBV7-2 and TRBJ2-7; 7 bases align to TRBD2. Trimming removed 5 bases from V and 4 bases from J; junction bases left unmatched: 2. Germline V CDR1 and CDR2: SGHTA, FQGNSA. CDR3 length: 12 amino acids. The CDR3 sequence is CASSPGGYEQYF. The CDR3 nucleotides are TGTGCCAGCAGCCCCGGGGGGTACGAGCAGTACTTC.

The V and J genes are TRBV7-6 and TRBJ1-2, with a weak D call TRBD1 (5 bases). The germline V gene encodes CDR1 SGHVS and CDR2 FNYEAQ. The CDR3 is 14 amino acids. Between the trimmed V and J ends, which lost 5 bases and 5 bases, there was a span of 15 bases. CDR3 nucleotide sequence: TGTGCCAGCAGCCCCGATGACAGACCTTATGGCTACACCTTC. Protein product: CASSPDDRPYGYTF.

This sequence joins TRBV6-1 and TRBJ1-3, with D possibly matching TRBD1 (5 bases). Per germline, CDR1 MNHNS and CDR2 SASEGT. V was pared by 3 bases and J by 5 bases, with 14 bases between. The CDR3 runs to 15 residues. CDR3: CASSDPGSVRNTIYF. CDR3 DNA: TGTGCCAGCAGTGATCCAGGGTCGGTGAGAAACACCATATATTTT.

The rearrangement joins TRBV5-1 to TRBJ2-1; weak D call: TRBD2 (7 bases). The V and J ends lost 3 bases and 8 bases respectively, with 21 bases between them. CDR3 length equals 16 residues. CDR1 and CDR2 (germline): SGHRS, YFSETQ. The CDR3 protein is CASSSNMRGGLYEQFF. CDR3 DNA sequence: TGCGCCAGCAGCTCGAACATGCGCGGGGGCCTCTATGAGCAGTTCTTC.

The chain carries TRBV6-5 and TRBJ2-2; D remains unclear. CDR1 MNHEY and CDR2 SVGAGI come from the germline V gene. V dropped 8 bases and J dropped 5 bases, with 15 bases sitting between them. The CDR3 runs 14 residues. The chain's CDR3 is CASLGGEKTGELFF. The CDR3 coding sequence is TGTGCCAGCCTCGGCGGAGAGAAAACCGGGGAGCTGTTTTTT.

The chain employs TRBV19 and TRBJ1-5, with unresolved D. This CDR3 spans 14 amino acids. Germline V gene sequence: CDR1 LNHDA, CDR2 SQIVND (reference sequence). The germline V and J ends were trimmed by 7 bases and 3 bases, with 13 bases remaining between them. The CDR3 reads CASKPHKYNQPQHF. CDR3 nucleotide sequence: TGTGCCAGTAAACCTCACAAGTACAATCAGCCCCAGCATTTT.

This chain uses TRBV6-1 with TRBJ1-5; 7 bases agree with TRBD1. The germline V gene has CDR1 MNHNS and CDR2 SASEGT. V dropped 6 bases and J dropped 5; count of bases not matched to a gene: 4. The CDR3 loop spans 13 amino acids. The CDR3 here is CASRTDRDQPQHF. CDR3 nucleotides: TGTGCCAGCAGAACCGACAGGGATCAGCCCCAGCATTTT.

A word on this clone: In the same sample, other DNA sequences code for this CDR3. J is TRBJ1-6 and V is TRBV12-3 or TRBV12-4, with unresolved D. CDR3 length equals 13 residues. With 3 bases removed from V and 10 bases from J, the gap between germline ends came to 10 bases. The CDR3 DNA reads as TGTGCCAGCAGTTTTGGAGGCGGATCACCCCTCCACTTT. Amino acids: CASSFGGGSPLHF.

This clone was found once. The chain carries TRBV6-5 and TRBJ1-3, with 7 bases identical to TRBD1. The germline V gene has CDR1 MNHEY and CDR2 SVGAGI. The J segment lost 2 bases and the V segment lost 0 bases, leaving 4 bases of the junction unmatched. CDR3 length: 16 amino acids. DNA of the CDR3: TGTGCCAGCAGTTACTCCACAACAGGGGCTGGAAACACCATATATTTT. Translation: CASSYSTTGAGNTIYF.

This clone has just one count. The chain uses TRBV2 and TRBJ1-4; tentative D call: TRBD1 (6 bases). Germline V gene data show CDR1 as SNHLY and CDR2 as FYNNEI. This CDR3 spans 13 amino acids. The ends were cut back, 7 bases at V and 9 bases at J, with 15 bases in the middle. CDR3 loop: CASTGTPGQKLFF. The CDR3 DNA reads TGTGCCAGCACCGGGACACCAGGTCAAAAACTGTTTTTT.

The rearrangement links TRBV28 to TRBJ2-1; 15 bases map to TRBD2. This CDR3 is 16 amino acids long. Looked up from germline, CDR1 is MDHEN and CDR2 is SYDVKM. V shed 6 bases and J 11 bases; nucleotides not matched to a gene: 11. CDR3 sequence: CASSPGGLAGGPKQFF. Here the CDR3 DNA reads TGTGCCAGCAGCCCCGGAGGACTAGCGGGGGGGCCTAAGCAGTTCTTC.

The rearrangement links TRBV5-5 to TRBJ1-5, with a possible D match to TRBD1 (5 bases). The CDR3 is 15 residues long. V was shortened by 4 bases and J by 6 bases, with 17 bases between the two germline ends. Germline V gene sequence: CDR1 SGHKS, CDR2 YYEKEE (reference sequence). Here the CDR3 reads CASSTSQDGGQPQHF. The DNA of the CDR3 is TGTGCCAGCAGCACCTCACAGGATGGCGGTCAGCCCCAGCATTTT.

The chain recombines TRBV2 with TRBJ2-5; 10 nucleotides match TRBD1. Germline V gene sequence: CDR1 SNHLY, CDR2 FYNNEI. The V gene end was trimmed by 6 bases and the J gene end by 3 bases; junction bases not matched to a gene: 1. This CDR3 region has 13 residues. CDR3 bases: TGTGCCAGCAGAGGGACAGGGGAAGAGACCCAGTACTTC. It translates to CASRGTGEETQYF.

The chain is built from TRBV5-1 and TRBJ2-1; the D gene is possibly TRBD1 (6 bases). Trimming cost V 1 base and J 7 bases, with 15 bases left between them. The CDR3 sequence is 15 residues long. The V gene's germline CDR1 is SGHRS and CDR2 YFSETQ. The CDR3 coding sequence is TGCGCCAGCAGCTTGCAGGGGCCCCCGGGAAATGAGCAGTTCTTC. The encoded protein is CASSLQGPPGNEQFF.

The DNA of the CDR3 is TGTGCTAGTGGTTTGGTACGGACAGGGACTGGGGCCAACGTCCTGACTTTC. Translating it yields CASGLVRTGTGANVLTF. V gene TRBV12-5 combines with J gene TRBJ2-6; TRBD1 matches at 8 bases. The CDR3 totals 17 residues. The trim removed 0 bases at V and 2 bases at J, leaving 3 bases unmatched. Germline V gives CDR1 LGHNT, CDR2 FRNRAP.